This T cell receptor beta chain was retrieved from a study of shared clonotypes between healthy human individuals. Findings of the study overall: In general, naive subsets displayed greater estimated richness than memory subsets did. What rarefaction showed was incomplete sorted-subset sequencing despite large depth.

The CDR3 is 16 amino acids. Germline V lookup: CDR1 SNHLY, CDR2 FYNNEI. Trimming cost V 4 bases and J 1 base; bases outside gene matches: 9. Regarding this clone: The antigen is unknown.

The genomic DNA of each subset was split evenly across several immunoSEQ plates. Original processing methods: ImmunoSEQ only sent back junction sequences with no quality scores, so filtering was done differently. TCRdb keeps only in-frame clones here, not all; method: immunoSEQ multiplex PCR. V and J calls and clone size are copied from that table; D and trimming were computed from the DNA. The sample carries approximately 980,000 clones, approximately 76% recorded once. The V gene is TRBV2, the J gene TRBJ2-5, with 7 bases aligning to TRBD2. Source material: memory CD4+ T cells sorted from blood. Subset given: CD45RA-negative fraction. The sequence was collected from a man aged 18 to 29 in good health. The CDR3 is CASSVGGAGRQETQYF. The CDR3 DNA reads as TGTGCCAGCAGTGTGGGAGGGGCAGGGCGCCAAGAGACCCAGTACTTC.